These 21 T cell receptor beta chains originate from one sample sequenced in a study of shared clonotypes between healthy human individuals. Clones were sequenced by immunoSEQ multiplex PCR, and TCRdb holds only the in-frame ones, with some missing. Of fewer than 850,000 clones in the sample, less than 95% were seen once. The sequenced material came from memory CD8+ T cells from PBMCs. Subset defined: CD45RO+ cells pooled with CCR7-negative TemRA cells. These receptors came from a man in his late teens or twenties in good health. Some clones in this sample may be carry-over from other donors' samples.

The chain has TRBV10-3 and TRBJ2-1, with D perhaps matching TRBD1 (6 bases). From germline, CDR1 is ENHRY and CDR2 SYGVKD. V lost 6 bases and J 9 bases, leaving 12 bases between the germline ends. CDR3 length: 12 residues. CDR3 nucleotide sequence: TGTGCCATCAGACGGGGACATTCTGAGCAGTTCTTC. Its protein is CAIRRGHSEQFF.

This clone was recorded once. V and J are TRBV11-2 and TRBJ1-4, with a weak D call TRBD1 (6 bases). The V gene lost 5 bases and the J gene lost 8 bases, with 18 bases spanning the gap. CDR1 and CDR2 (germline): SGHAT, FQNNGV. This CDR3 is built from 15 residues. Written as DNA, the CDR3 is TGTGCCAGCAGCCCTTACAGGGTCGGAGGAGAAAAACTGTTTTTT. Amino acids: CASSPYRVGGEKLFF.

This chain connects TRBV28 to TRBJ1-1, with D unresolved. Looked up from germline, CDR1 is MDHEN and CDR2 is SYDVKM. V was shortened by 7 bases and J by 1 base, with 4 bases between the two germline ends. The CDR3 has 11 amino acids. The CDR3 is CASIKNTEAFF. The CDR3 DNA reads TGTGCCAGCATCAAGAACACTGAAGCTTTCTTT.

V usage is TRBV6-4 and J usage is TRBJ2-7; no clear D gene. This CDR3 contains 17 residues. Germline lookup yields CDR1 MRHNA and CDR2 SNTAGT. V dropped 4 bases and J dropped 7 bases, with 26 bases sitting between them. The CDR3 here is CASSAFPAYTTTLEQYF. The DNA of the CDR3 is TGTGCCAGCAGTGCATTCCCGGCATACACCACTACTCTTGAGCAGTACTTC.

The chain couples TRBV10-2 to TRBJ1-5, with D perhaps TRBD1 (6 bases). V was pared by 3 bases and J by 4 bases, with 13 bases between. Germline V lookup: CDR1 WSHSY, CDR2 SAAADI. The CDR3 covers 15 residues. CDR3 in amino acids: CASSDRLGANQPQHF. Written as DNA, the CDR3 is TGCGCCAGCAGTGATAGACTGGGGGCTAATCAGCCCCAGCATTTT.

This clone was seen once. The chain couples TRBV6-5 to TRBJ2-5; possibly TRBD1 for D (6 bases). V lost 2 bases to trimming and J lost 1 base, with 8 bases between them. CDR1 and CDR2 (germline): MNHEY, SVGAGI. The CDR3 runs 14 residues. The CDR3 region has the DNA TGTGCCAGCAGTTACCCGGACAGCCAAGAGACCCAGTACTTC. This codes for CASSYPDSQETQYF.

This chain joins TRBV9 and TRBJ2-6; unclear D gene. The CDR3 has 15 residues. V was clipped by 0 bases and J by 3 bases, with 7 bases between them. Germline V gene sequence: CDR1 SGDLS, CDR2 YYNGEE. The CDR3 reads CASSVVGNGANVLTF. As DNA, the CDR3 is TGTGCCAGCAGCGTAGTGGGTAATGGGGCCAACGTCCTGACTTTC.

The rearrangement links TRBV5-4 to TRBJ1-2; 7 nucleotides line up with TRBD1. From germline, CDR1 is SGHNT and CDR2 YYREEE (reference sequence). Trimming cost V 4 bases and J 5 bases; bases outside gene matches: 8. There are 14 residues in the CDR3. The DNA for the CDR3 is TGTGCCAGCAGCCGATCCGGGACAGTTTATGGCTACACCTTC. Translation gives CASSRSGTVYGYTF. The variable domain in full, with the rest retrieved from reference TRBV5-4 and TRBJ1-2, is ETGVTQSPTHLIKTRGQQVTLRCSSQSGHNTVSWYQQALGQGPQFIFQYYREEENGRGNFPPRFSGLQFPNYSSELNVNALELDDSALYLCASSRSGTVYGYTFGSGTRLTVV.

The rearrangement links TRBV28 to TRBJ2-5; D perhaps matches TRBD2 (5 bases). The CDR3 contains 14 residues. Per germline, CDR1 MDHEN and CDR2 SYDVKM. Trimming stripped 3 bases from V and 5 bases from J, with 13 bases between. The CDR3 DNA reads TGTGCCAGCAGTTTCACGGGATTTAGCGAGACCCAGTACTTC. This encodes CASSFTGFSETQYF.

The chain is built from TRBV28 and TRBJ2-1, with TRBD1 matching over 8 bases. Germline V gives CDR1 MDHEN, CDR2 SYDVKM. V shed 1 base and J 10 bases; nucleotides not matched to a gene: 6. CDR3 length: 14 residues. The CDR3: CASSLFGGQAEQFF. CDR3 bases: TGTGCCAGCAGTTTATTCGGGGGACAGGCAGAGCAGTTCTTC.

The chain uses TRBV2 and TRBJ1-3, with TRBD1 matching over 9 bases. CDR1 and CDR2 from the germline V gene are SNHLY and FYNNEI. The CDR3 spans 15 residues. J gave up 9 bases and V 7 bases, and 13 bases lay outside the gene matches. CDR3 sequence: CASMKTGTGQTTIYF. The CDR3 DNA reads as TGTGCCAGCATGAAAACCGGGACAGGGCAGACCACCATATATTTT.

This clone has a handful of counts. This chain joins TRBV27 and TRBJ1-5, with 10 bases identical to TRBD1. The germline CDR1 and CDR2 sequences are MNHEY and SMNVEV (reference sequence). The CDR3 is 14 residues long. Unmatched junction bases numbered 10, after V lost 11 bases and J lost 6 bases. The CDR3 DNA reads as TGTGCCGCTGGCGGGACAGGGGTAGGTCAGCCCCAGCATTTT. Protein: CAAGGTGVGQPQHF.

This clone was detected a few times. The chain employs TRBV6-1 and TRBJ2-2; D gene uncertain. Deletions cut 6 bases from V and 0 bases from J, with 5 bases between. This CDR3 spans 13 amino acids. Germline V gives CDR1 MNHNS, CDR2 SASEGT. In DNA form, the CDR3 reads TGTGCCAGCAGAATAGCGAACACCGGGGAGCTGTTTTTT. Protein product: CASRIANTGELFF.

V is TRBV6-6 and J is TRBJ2-1, with D maybe TRBD1 (6 bases). Germline V CDR1 and CDR2: MNHNY, SVGAGI (reference sequence). The V and J ends lost 2 bases and 4 bases respectively, with 15 bases between them. CDR3 length equals 16 residues. CDR3: CASSYKTGPPYNEQFF. The CDR3 coding sequence is TGTGCCAGCAGTTACAAGACAGGACCGCCTTACAATGAGCAGTTCTTC.

The genes are TRBV5-6 and TRBJ2-3, with D perhaps given as TRBD1 or TRBD2 (5 bases each). Germline CDR1 SGHDT, CDR2 YYEEEE. CDR3 length: 17 residues. Deletions cut 0 bases from V and 4 bases from J, with 18 bases between. The CDR3 is CASSLEVGAGSADTQYF. Here the CDR3 DNA reads TGTGCCAGCAGCTTGGAGGTTGGGGCAGGGAGCGCAGATACGCAGTATTTT. The entire variable domain, with the rest obtained from reference TRBV5-6 and TRBJ2-3, is as follows: DAGVTQSPTHLIKTRGQQVTLRCSPKSGHDTVSWYQQALGQGPQFIFQYYEEEERQRGNFPDRFSGHQFPNYSSELNVNALLLGDSALYLCASSLEVGAGSADTQYFGPGTRLTVL.

In this sample, this clone turned up once. Within the sample, other DNA sequences also encode this same CDR3. V and J are TRBV4-3 and TRBJ2-3; D is perhaps TRBD2 (6 bases). The CDR3 has 14 residues. The germline V gene encodes CDR1 LGHNA and CDR2 YSLEER. V lost 4 bases, J lost 0 bases, and 8 bases lay in between. The CDR3 DNA reads as TGCGCCAGCAGCCCGGGGACTAGCACAGATACGCAGTATTTT. Protein product: CASSPGTSTDTQYF.

The rearrangement uses TRBV5-1 and TRBJ1-1; D is perhaps TRBD1 (5 bases). Trimming removed 0 bases from V and 5 bases from J, with 11 bases in between. Germline V gene data show CDR1 as SGHRS and CDR2 as YFSETQ. The length of the CDR3 is 14 residues. The CDR3 reads CASSLAGFATEAFF. In DNA form, the CDR3 reads TGCGCCAGCAGCTTGGCAGGGTTTGCAACTGAAGCTTTCTTT.

CDR3 DNA: TGTGCCAGCAGCGCTCATGGGGCAGGGCGCGAGCAGTACTTC. It translates to CASSAHGAGREQYF. J is TRBJ2-7 and V is TRBV9; maybe TRBD1 (5 bases). Germline CDR1 reads SGDLS; CDR2 reads YYNGEE. The V end lost 3 bases, the J end lost 6 bases, and 16 bases lay between the germline ends. The CDR3 loop spans 14 amino acids.

The J gene is TRBJ1-5, the V gene TRBV6-1; no clear D. Germline V gene sequence: CDR1 MNHNS, CDR2 SASEGT. The CDR3 spans 14 residues. V lost 3 bases to trimming and J lost 2 bases, with 8 bases between them. As DNA, the CDR3 is TGTGCCAGCAGTGATTGGGGAGGCAATCAGCCCCAGCATTTT. Translation: CASSDWGGNQPQHF.

The genes are TRBV10-3 and TRBJ2-2; the match to TRBD2 covers 8 bases. CDR3 length: 16 residues. Per the germline V gene, CDR1 is ENHRY and CDR2 is SYGVKD. The J segment lost 1 base and the V segment lost 2 bases, leaving 3 bases of the junction unmatched. The CDR3 region has the DNA TGTGCCATCAGTGAGGTAGCGGGGCGGAACACCGGGGAGCTGTTTTTT. Amino acids: CAISEVAGRNTGELFF.

This clone appeared once. The chain is built from TRBV7-2 and TRBJ1-3; maybe TRBD1 (5 bases). The germline CDR1 and CDR2 sequences are SGHTA and FQGNSA. Trimming left V 7 bases short and J 2 bases short, with 15 bases between. The CDR3 covers 15 residues. CDR3 sequence (DNA): TGTGCCAGCACCCACCCCCGGGGGGCTGGAAACACCATATATTTT. Translated, it gives CASTHPRGAGNTIYF. The variable domain in full, completed from reference TRBV7-2 and TRBJ1-3, reads GAGVSQSPSNKVTEKGKDVELRCDPISGHTALYWYRQSLGQGLEFLIYFQGNSAPDKSGLPSDRFSAERTGGSVSTLTIQRTQQEDSAVYLCASTHPRGAGNTIYFGEGSWLTVV.